The rows below give T cell receptor beta chains drawn from one sample of a study of CD8+ T cells in alopecia areata. Clones were read by immunoSEQ multiplex PCR, and TCRdb kept only the in-frame ones, dropping some. The sample has 150,000 to 200,000 clones, about three fifths seen once. This specimen consisted of CD4+ T cells sorted from blood, obtained at week 56, from a patient treated with tofacitinib. The source is a human donor with alopecia areata. Each CDR3 is given with its conserved first and last residue. A D gene is named only where the DNA matches it firmly. Only some rows state a clone size, as once, few, many or a class for expanded clones.

CDR3 DNA: TGTGCCAGCAGCACTGGGTCACAGGGGGTCGGGATTGATGGCTACACCTTC
CDR3 protein: CASSTGSQGVGIDGYTF
clone size: few
D gene: TRBD1
V gene: TRBV4-2
J gene: TRBJ1-2

CDR3 DNA: TGCGCCAGCAGCCACATATTCCGGGACAGGTCTAATGAAAAACTGTTTTTT
CDR3 protein: CASSHIFRDRSNEKLFF
clone size: few
D gene: TRBD1
V gene: TRBV4-1
J gene: TRBJ1-4

CDR3 DNA: TGCGCCAGCAGCTTGGTCGGGGGCCGGTACAATGAGCAGTTCTTC
CDR3 protein: CASSLVGGRYNEQFF
clone size: NA
D gene: NA
V gene: TRBV5-1
J gene: TRBJ2-1

CDR3 DNA: TGTGCCAGCAGCAGGGACGGACGGAGCACAGATACGCAGTATTTT
CDR3 protein: CASSRDGRSTDTQYF
clone size: NA
D gene: NA
V gene: TRBV25-1
J gene: TRBJ2-3

CDR3 DNA: TGCGCCAGCAGCTCGGACTACGAGCAGTACTTC
CDR3 protein: CASSSDYEQYF
clone size: NA
D gene: NA
V gene: TRBV5-1
J gene: TRBJ2-7

CDR3 DNA: TGCAGCGTTAGCAATAATGAAAAACTGTTTTTT
CDR3 protein: CSVSNNEKLFF
clone size: few
D gene: NA
V gene: TRBV29-1
J gene: TRBJ1-4

CDR3 DNA: TGTGCCAGCAGCTATGTACAACAGGGACCCTACGAGCAGTACTTC
CDR3 protein: CASSYVQQGPYEQYF
clone size: NA
D gene: NA
V gene: TRBV7-2
J gene: TRBJ2-7

CDR3 DNA: TGTGCCAGCAGCCCGGGGTTCTATCAGCCCCAGCATTTT
CDR3 protein: CASSPGFYQPQHF
clone size: few
D gene: NA
V gene: TRBV11-2
J gene: TRBJ1-5

CDR3 DNA: TGTGCCTGGAGAAGCGGGGGTGCACCCTATTCACCCCTCCACTTT
CDR3 protein: CAWRSGGAPYSPLHF
clone size: NA
D gene: NA
V gene: TRBV30
J gene: TRBJ1-6

CDR3 DNA: TGTGCCAGCAGCCTAGGACAGGCCCGTAACTATGGCTACACCTTC
CDR3 protein: CASSLGQARNYGYTF
clone size: NA
D gene: TRBD1
V gene: TRBV9
J gene: TRBJ1-2

CDR3 DNA: TGTGCCAGCAGCTTCCGGGAGATCCGCTATGGCTACACCTTC
CDR3 protein: CASSFREIRYGYTF
clone size: NA
D gene: NA
V gene: TRBV13
J gene: TRBJ1-2

CDR3 DNA: TGTGCCAGCAGCTTACCCGTTCAGGCGGGGGCCAACGTCCTGACTTTC
CDR3 protein: CASSLPVQAGANVLTF
clone size: NA
D gene: NA
V gene: TRBV7-9
J gene: TRBJ2-6

CDR3 DNA: TGTGCCAGCAGTGGTGGGACAGCTATTTCGAACGAGCAGTACTTC
CDR3 protein: CASSGGTAISNEQYF
clone size: NA
D gene: TRBD1
V gene: TRBV2
J gene: TRBJ2-7

CDR3 DNA: TGTGCCAGCAGCATCTCAGGGGGCTCTTCCTACGAGCAGTACTTC
CDR3 protein: CASSISGGSSYEQYF
clone size: few
D gene: TRBD1
V gene: TRBV7-3
J gene: TRBJ2-7

CDR3 DNA: TGCGCCAGCAGCTTGGCAGGGGATGGCTACACCTTC
CDR3 protein: CASSLAGDGYTF
clone size: NA
D gene: NA
V gene: TRBV5-1
J gene: TRBJ1-2

CDR3 DNA: TGTGCCTGGAGTGGACAGGGGTACCAAGAGACCCAGTACTTC
CDR3 protein: CAWSGQGYQETQYF
clone size: NA
D gene: TRBD1
V gene: TRBV30
J gene: TRBJ2-5

CDR3 DNA: TGCGCCAGCAGTCGGGACTCCTCTTCCTACGAGCAGTACTTC
CDR3 protein: CASSRDSSSYEQYF
clone size: NA
D gene: NA
V gene: TRBV5-1
J gene: TRBJ2-7

CDR3 DNA: TGCGCCAGCAGCTGGGGAGGAGGCCAGAACACTGAAGCTTTCTTT
CDR3 protein: CASSWGGGQNTEAFF
clone size: NA
D gene: NA
V gene: TRBV5-1
J gene: TRBJ1-1

CDR3 DNA: TGTGCCAGCAGCGCCCCCAAGTCTAGGGATGAGCAGTTCTTC
CDR3 protein: CASSAPKSRDEQFF
clone size: NA
D gene: NA
V gene: TRBV9
J gene: TRBJ2-1

CDR3 DNA: TGTGCCACCAGCACCCGATCGGGGATTAATGAAAAACTGTTTTTT
CDR3 protein: CATSTRSGINEKLFF
clone size: NA
D gene: NA
V gene: TRBV15
J gene: TRBJ1-4

CDR3 DNA: TGCAGCGGGAGACAGGGCTACAATGAGCAGTTCTTC
CDR3 protein: CSGRQGYNEQFF
clone size: NA
D gene: TRBD1
V gene: TRBV29-1
J gene: TRBJ2-1

CDR3 DNA: TGTGCTAGTGGTTTGGACACCTATGGCTACACCTTC
CDR3 protein: CASGLDTYGYTF
clone size: NA
D gene: NA
V gene: TRBV12-5
J gene: TRBJ1-2

CDR3 DNA: TGTGCCATCAGTGACTCCGCGCCTTCAGGGGATACGCAGTATTTT
CDR3 protein: CAISDSAPSGDTQYF
clone size: once
D gene: NA
V gene: TRBV10-3
J gene: TRBJ2-3

CDR3 DNA: TGTGCCAGCTCAGAACAGGGGTGGGGGACTGAAGCTTTCTTT
CDR3 protein: CASSEQGWGTEAFF
clone size: NA
D gene: TRBD1
V gene: TRBV18
J gene: TRBJ1-1

CDR3 DNA: TGCGCCAGCAGCCACCGGACAGGGAGCAACTACGAGCAGTACTTC
CDR3 protein: CASSHRTGSNYEQYF
clone size: NA
D gene: TRBD1
V gene: TRBV4-1
J gene: TRBJ2-7

CDR3 DNA: TGTGCCAGCTCACCAAATACAGGGGATGGAGAGACCCAGTACTTC
CDR3 protein: CASSPNTGDGETQYF
clone size: NA
D gene: TRBD1
V gene: TRBV18
J gene: TRBJ2-5

CDR3 DNA: TGTGCCTGGGAGTTAACCGGGGGCGGCTACGAGCAGTACTTC
CDR3 protein: CAWELTGGGYEQYF
clone size: NA
D gene: NA
V gene: TRBV30
J gene: TRBJ2-7

CDR3 DNA: TGCAGCGTTTTCGGGGGGGTAGGGACTGAAGCTTTCTTT
CDR3 protein: CSVFGGVGTEAFF
clone size: few
D gene: NA
V gene: TRBV29-1
J gene: TRBJ1-1

CDR3 DNA: TGTGCCAGCAGCCCTCGAGGGCCTGAGACCCAGTACTTC
CDR3 protein: CASSPRGPETQYF
clone size: few
D gene: NA
V gene: TRBV7-9
J gene: TRBJ2-5

CDR3 DNA: TGTGCCAGCAGCTTAGGTCTGGGTAGAGAGACCCAGTACTTC
CDR3 protein: CASSLGLGRETQYF
clone size: few
D gene: NA
V gene: TRBV7-9
J gene: TRBJ2-5

CDR3 DNA: TGTGCCAGCAGCTTAGCCCCCGACAGCGTTGAAGCTTTCTTT
CDR3 protein: CASSLAPDSVEAFF
clone size: NA
D gene: NA
V gene: TRBV7-8
J gene: TRBJ1-1